This T cell receptor beta chain was sequenced for a study of regulatory T cells in long-lasting Graves disease (dated by TCRdb to the early 2020s). At the level of the whole study: Newly diagnosed Graves' disease patients had taken antithyroid drugs for less than 3 months. Patients with persistent Graves' disease were compared with patients with newly diagnosed Graves' disease using TCR sequencing and RNA sequencing of peripheral blood. The study was conducted in China and was registered as a clinical trial. A total of about 33 samples underwent TCR sequencing, from about 13 patients with persistent Graves' disease and roughly 20 patients with newly diagnosed Graves' disease. Study-level results and caveats: A larger number of public clonotypes was shared among persistent patients (more than 2,500) than among newly diagnosed patients (roughly 980). TRBV28, TRBJ1-2 and TRBJ2-5 were preferentially used in persistent disease, while TRBV20-1 and TRBJ2-1 were favored in newly diagnosed disease. Because the primary lesion, thyroid tissue, could not be accessed, the study looked at peripheral blood alone. The small sample size was acknowledged by the authors as a limitation that may reduce accuracy. Only the TCR beta chain was sequenced and analyzed. Compared with newly diagnosed patients, patients with persistent Graves' disease had lower TCR Shannon entropy and fewer highly expanded clones, which suggests clonal expansion.

At least ten counts were recorded for this clonotype. Its antigen is currently not known. Within one base of it there is no much larger clone, and no base qualities were kept. The library was produced with multiplex PCR. TCRdb names Illumina HiSeq 4000 as the instrument used. CDR3 regions were amplified by Arm-PCR with iRepertoire HTBI primers to construct TCR beta libraries. Before sequencing, the PCR products went through gel purification. On the study's bioinformatics: A total of under 80 TRBV and 14 TRBJ segments were identified across samples and were used for gene usage analysis of CDR3 amino acid clonotypes. COPE and FqMerger were used to merge filtered high-quality paired reads into contigs. BLAST was used to align contigs to IMGT TRBV, TRBD and TRBJ reference genes, with CDR3 defined following IMGT. Any clonotype with a frequency above 0.1% was classified as a highly expanded clone. Shannon entropy was used to measure repertoire diversity, and the Gini coefficient was used to measure V-J evenness. A clonotype found in more than one individual was treated as public. TCRdb reprocessing: public reads trimmed at Q25 with fastp, clones called with MiXCR, in-frame beta chains kept. Duplicate CDR3 protein sequences are folded into a single record with the most common DNA and genes. The V and J calls and clone size come from TCRdb's table, not from the authors' own analysis. In all, the sample holds some 250,000 distinct CDR3 sequences, and roughly 18% of those were seen once. The top ten clonotypes cover 11% to 15% of the sample.

A distance of 9 bases separates the germline ends of V and J, which lose 4 bases and 1 base respectively. Based on the germline V gene, the CDR1 and CDR2 sequences are SGHRS and YFSETQ. The CDR3 measures 14 amino acids from cysteine to phenylalanine. The sequence is cut down to CDR3 DNA, 42 bases in frame from base 1. The sample's time point, from its label and the paper: newly diagnosed GD, antithyroid drugs for less than 3 months. For both TCR sequencing and RNA sequencing, RNA was extracted from PBMCs using TRIzol. The diagnosis of Graves' disease followed American Thyroid Association guidelines. The patients came from an endocrinology department in Xi'an, China. Each patient gave around 9 milliliters of peripheral blood, collected in an EDTA anticoagulant tube. Ficoll Paque Plus density gradient separation was used to isolate PBMCs, and no further T cell sorting was done. An Agilent 2100 Bioanalyzer and agarose gel were used to check RNA quality, and a NanoDrop 2000 was used to measure RNA concentration.

The same sample was also used in a study of T cells in Graves' hyperthyroidism and ophthalmopathy. In that second paper, the authors write: Graves' hyperthyroidism was defined as stable when no progression to ophthalmopathy occurred over 18 months of follow-up. Hyperthyroidism patients were newly diagnosed, had a disease duration of under 2 months, and were aged 18 to 65 years. The study excluded patients with uncontrolled infections, other autoimmune diseases, pregnancy or lactation. Clinical symptoms, serum thyroxine and TRAb, thyroid ultrasound, and orbital computed tomography formed the basis for the diagnoses. A first-round RT-PCR of the TCR CDR3 used the HTBI primer set with the Qiagen OneStep RT-PCR kit. Blood samples also contained most of the expanded thyroid clonotypes (frequency above 0.001), which suggests that blood repertoires may reflect thyroid immune responses. Ophthalmopathy was separated from stable hyperthyroidism by a 13 V-J signature model, with roughly 88% sensitivity and around 81% specificity obtained in cross-validation and 80%/75% obtained in testing. In validation, the model predicted progression to ophthalmopathy with 55% to 71% sensitivity and less than 80% specificity, a median of around 6.6 months before onset. A discovery cohort of roughly 96 patients, about 40 with Graves' ophthalmopathy and over 55 with stable Graves' hyperthyroidism, was used to find distinguishing TCR V-J signatures. Prospective prediction of ophthalmopathy was tested in an independent validation cohort of 18 to 20 hyperthyroidism patients and 15 to 17 patients who later progressed to ophthalmopathy. The 95 to 100 discovery patients were randomly divided into training and test sets at a 7:3 ratio. The study also compared thyroid tissue and blood T-cell repertoires from five or six Graves' hyperthyroidism patients. Following sampling, methimazole starting at 30 mg daily was given to hyperthyroidism patients, and high-dose intravenous methylprednisolone was given to ophthalmopathy patients. Libraries were constructed in a second round of multiplex PCR, after which size selection and purification were performed. The libraries were sequenced on an Illumina HiSeq2000 using paired-end 100 bp reads. SOAPnuke was used to process the raw data, with reads discarded if the reads contained adapters or uncalled bases, had a mean Phred below 15, or lacked an exact constant-primer or identifier match. COPE v1.2.5 was used to merge high-quality paired reads, and clonotypes were defined as unique nucleotide sequences. MiTCR v1.1 was used to align the clonotypes against IMGT TRBV, TRBD and TRBJ reference segments. Only V-J combinations with frequency above 0.0001, covering about 99% of repertoires, were analysed. The TCS score was defined as F50 (clonal expansion) divided by E x V (chaos), with BLOSUM62-based TCRdist calculated between CDR3 peptides within each V-J. Welch's t-statistics and random forest reduced 514 V-J features to 13, which were used in a naive Bayes classifier (R e1071). Sample size was not statistically predetermined, and blinding of investigators to group allocation was not performed. The paper reports TCR Vbeta CDR3 sequencing of over 120 peripheral blood samples: around 45 ophthalmopathy, about 75 hyperthyroidism and some 17 progressor patients.

This TCR came from a woman under 40 with Graves disease. Donor details come from another sample of the same person, matched by shared clones. This specimen was peripheral blood mononuclear cells (PBMCs), taken at new diagnosis, from a patient treated with antithyroid drugs. The sequence is built from TRBV5-1 and TRBJ1-3; D gene: possibly TRBD1, on 5 matching bases. The CDR3 region reads CASSSGQSGNTIYF. In nucleotide form, the sequence is TGCGCCAGCAGCAGTGGACAATCTGGAAACACCATATATTTT.